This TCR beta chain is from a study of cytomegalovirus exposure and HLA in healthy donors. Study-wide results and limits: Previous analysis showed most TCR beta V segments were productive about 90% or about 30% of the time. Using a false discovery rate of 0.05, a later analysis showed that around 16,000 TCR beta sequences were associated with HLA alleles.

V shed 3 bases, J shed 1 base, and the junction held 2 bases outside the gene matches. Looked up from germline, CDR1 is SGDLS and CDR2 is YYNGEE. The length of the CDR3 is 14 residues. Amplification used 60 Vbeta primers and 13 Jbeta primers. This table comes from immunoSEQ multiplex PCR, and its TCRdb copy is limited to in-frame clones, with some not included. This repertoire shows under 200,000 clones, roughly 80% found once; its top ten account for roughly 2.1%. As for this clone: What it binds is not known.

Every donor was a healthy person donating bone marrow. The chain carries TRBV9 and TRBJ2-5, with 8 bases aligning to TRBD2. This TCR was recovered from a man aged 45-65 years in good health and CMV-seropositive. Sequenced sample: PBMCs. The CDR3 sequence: CASSGLASQETQYF. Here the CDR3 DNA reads TGTGCCAGCAGCGGACTAGCGTCCCAAGAGACCCAGTACTTC.